The 11 T cell receptor beta chains below were found in one sample sequenced in a study of regulatory T cells in long-lasting Graves disease. Time point noted: newly diagnosed GD, antithyroid drugs for less than 3 months. Making the TCR library involved RNA that had been extracted from PBMCs. The TCR beta library used iRepertoire HTBI primers with Arm-PCR amplification of CDR3. TCRdb ran MiXCR on the multiplex PCR reads and lists one entry per CDR3 protein. In the table there are some 500,000 distinct CDR3 sequences, roughly 14% of which are singletons. These data were likewise used in another study, on T cells in Graves' hyperthyroidism and ophthalmopathy.

Sequenced material: peripheral blood mononuclear cells (PBMCs), taken at new diagnosis, from a patient treated with antithyroid drugs. These receptors originate from a man aged 30 to 45 with Graves disease.

This clonotype was detected many times. The V and J genes are TRBV12-3 or TRBV12-4 and TRBJ2-5; D gene unclear. V was clipped by 3 bases and J by 5 bases, with 10 bases between them. The CDR3 is made up of 13 amino acids. CDR3 amino acids: CASSFDYLETQYF. The CDR3 DNA reads as TGTGCCAGCAGTTTTGATTATTTGGAGACCCAGTACTTC.

This clonotype was seen only a few times. The J gene is TRBJ2-2, the V gene TRBV9; D is unresolved. The CDR3 is made up of 16 amino acids. Germline-derived CDR1 and CDR2 are SGDLS and YYNGEE. Trimming cost V 0 bases and J 3 bases, with 12 bases left between them. The chain's CDR3 is CASSVEVRKDTGELFF. The CDR3 coding sequence is TGTGCCAGCAGCGTAGAGGTGAGGAAGGACACCGGGGAGCTGTTTTTT.

In this sample, this clonotype turned up many times. J is TRBJ1-2 and V is TRBV27; D remains ambiguous. CDR1 is MNHEY, CDR2 SMNVEV, per germline (reference sequence). V lost 3 bases, J lost 2 bases, and 7 bases lay in between. This CDR3 has 13 residues. The CDR3 protein is CASSFSGNYGYTF. DNA of the CDR3: TGTGCCAGCAGTTTTTCGGGAAACTATGGCTACACCTTC.

In this sample, this clonotype turned up many times. This chain joins TRBV7-8 and TRBJ2-3; D possibly uses TRBD1 or TRBD2 (6 bases each). In germline, CDR1 is SGHVS, CDR2 FQNEAQ. CDR3 length equals 16 residues. Trimming shortened V by 2 bases and J by 1 base, and 13 bases separated the two germline ends. Here the CDR3 reads CASSLMGGRGTDTQYF. The CDR3 bases are TGTGCCAGCAGCTTAATGGGGGGCCGGGGCACAGATACGCAGTATTTT.

This clonotype was seen many times. The chain recombines TRBV30 with TRBJ2-1, with D possibly TRBD1 on 5 matching bases. The CDR3 covers 11 residues. In germline, CDR1 is GTSNPN, CDR2 SVGIG (reference sequence). Trimming cost V 1 base and J 10 bases, with 8 bases left between them. The CDR3 loop is CAWSERQEQFF. CDR3 coding DNA: TGTGCCTGGAGTGAGAGACAGGAGCAGTTCTTC.

With regard to this clonotype: A much bigger clone sits one base away, suggesting this may be a read error. This CDR3 is CACRREGGSYEQYF. In DNA form, the CDR3 reads TGTGCCTGCAGGCGTGAAGGGGGCTCCTACGAGCAGTACTTC. The chain uses TRBV12-3 or TRBV12-4 and TRBJ2-7; weak D call: TRBD1 (6 bases). This CDR3 is built from 14 residues.

The chain recombines TRBV12-3 or TRBV12-4 with TRBJ1-6; perhaps TRBD1 as D (6 bases). The CDR3 is made up of 16 amino acids. The V end lost 0 bases, the J end lost 8 bases, and 14 bases lay between the germline ends. CDR3 residues: CASSLAGAGPYSPLHF. The DNA for the CDR3 is TGTGCCAGCAGTTTAGCGGGGGCAGGGCCGTATTCACCCCTCCACTTT.

This sequence joins TRBV10-3 and TRBJ2-3; a weak D match, TRBD2 (6 bases). The CDR3 runs 14 residues. V lost 10 bases and J 2 bases, leaving 16 bases between the germline ends. Germline-derived CDR1 and CDR2 are ENHRY and SYGVKD. The CDR3 sequence is CATEGGRSTDTQYF. DNA of the CDR3: TGTGCCACCGAGGGAGGACGTTCCACAGATACGCAGTATTTT.

This clonotype was counted ten times or more. J is TRBJ2-7 and V is TRBV20-1; 9 nucleotides agree with TRBD2. The CDR3 consists of 13 residues. Losses at the gene ends were 5 bases for V and 1 base for J; bases not matched to a gene: 3. The V gene's germline CDR1 is DFQATT and CDR2 SNEGSKA (reference sequence). The CDR3 DNA sequence: TGCAGTGCTGAAGCGGGAGGTTCCTACGAGCAGTACTTC. This sequence encodes CSAEAGGSYEQYF.

This clonotype was seen a handful of times. The rearrangement links TRBV28 to TRBJ2-1; 8 bases fit TRBD1. The J segment lost 2 bases and the V segment lost 10 bases, leaving 7 bases of the junction unmatched. The CDR3 length is 14 residues. Germline lookup yields CDR1 MDHEN and CDR2 SYDVKM. The chain's CDR3 is CATYEGQAYNEQFF. CDR3 in DNA: TGTGCCACCTACGAGGGACAGGCCTACAATGAGCAGTTCTTC.

This clonotype was counted at least ten times. The chain couples TRBV6-5 to TRBJ1-1; 8 bases map to TRBD1. This CDR3 contains 13 residues. Germline CDR1 and CDR2: MNHEY and SVGAGI. J gave up 7 bases and V 2 bases, and 3 bases lay outside the gene matches. The CDR3 sequence: CASSYGRGLEAFF. The CDR3, as DNA: TGTGCCAGCAGTTACGGCAGGGGGCTTGAAGCTTTCTTT.